The 10 T cell receptor beta chains below were found in one sample sequenced in a study of CD8 T cells in Susac syndrome. After extraction with the RNeasy kit, roughly 0.5 to 1 ug of the RNA was reverse transcribed using random hexamers. TCRdb re-called the immunoSEQ multiplex PCR reads with MiXCR, one entry per CDR3 protein. The data hold tens of thousands of distinct CDR3 sequences, with 93% observed a single time. The sample was CD8+ T cells from PBMCs. Receptor source: a human donor with Susac syndrome.

The V gene is TRBV2, the J gene TRBJ1-1; D is unclear. The germline CDR1 and CDR2 sequences are SNHLY and FYNNEI. V lost 3 bases to trimming and J lost 1 base, with 3 bases between them. The CDR3 covers 12 residues. Written as DNA, the CDR3 is TGTGCCAGCAGTGACTGGAACACTGAAGCTTTCTTT. Its translation is CASSDWNTEAFF.

The chain joins TRBV7-8 to TRBJ1-4; weak D call: TRBD1 (5 bases). The CDR3 loop spans 15 amino acids. Trimming took 0 bases from V and 8 from J, leaving 13 bases between them. Germline values: CDR1 SGHVS, CDR2 FQNEAQ. In DNA form, the CDR3 reads TGTGCCAGCAGCTTAGCGCTTGGCCGGGGGGAAAAACTGTTTTTT. This sequence encodes CASSLALGRGEKLFF.

The rearrangement links TRBV5-8 to TRBJ2-1, with 7 bases fitting TRBD1. The CDR3 length is 15 residues. J was trimmed by 7 bases and V by 4 bases; bases with no gene match: 11. Germline V lookup: CDR1 SGHTS, CDR2 YDEGEE. The CDR3 region is CASSGMGTVENEQFF. The DNA for the CDR3 is TGTGCCAGCAGCGGCATGGGGACAGTAGAGAATGAGCAGTTCTTC.

Turning to this clonotype: An end of the junction does not agree with germline; a read error may underlie this. J is TRBJ2-7 and V is TRBV24-1, with D unresolved. The CDR3 is made up of 12 amino acids. Germline lookup yields CDR1 KGHDR and CDR2 SFDVKD. CDR3 loop: CTTSDSGYEQYF. CDR3 in DNA: TGTACCACCAGTGATTCCGGTTACGAGCAGTACTTC.

This chain connects TRBV9 to TRBJ1-3, with D unclear. The CDR3 is made up of 15 amino acids. V was shortened by 4 bases and J by 2 bases, with 13 bases between the two germline ends. In germline, CDR1 is SGDLS, CDR2 YYNGEE. The CDR3 spells CASSTDLNPGNTIYF. The CDR3 DNA sequence: TGTGCCAGCAGCACGGACCTGAACCCTGGAAACACCATATATTTT.

About this clonotype itself: At one end the junction does not follow the germline gene, possibly because of a read error. The chain links TRBV5-1 to TRBJ2-5; 7 nucleotides match TRBD2. The CDR3 runs 16 residues. Per germline, CDR1 SGHRS and CDR2 YFSETQ. The CDR3: CASSLEAGSEQETQYF. The CDR3 coding sequence is TGCGCCAGCAGTTTGGAAGCGGGGTCGGAACAAGAGACCCAGTACTTC.

V and J are TRBV7-9 and TRBJ1-2, with D uncertain. The CDR3 totals 13 residues. Trimming left V 3 bases short and J 8 bases short, with 13 bases between. CDR1 is SEHNR, CDR2 FQNEAQ, per germline (reference sequence). The CDR3 region is CASSFPGFWGYTF. The CDR3 coding sequence is TGTGCCAGCAGCTTCCCGGGGTTTTGGGGCTACACCTTC. Drawing the rest from reference TRBV7-9 and TRBJ1-2, the complete variable domain is DTGVSQNPRHKITKRGQNVTFRCDPISEHNRLYWYRQTLGQGPEFLTYFQNEAQLEKSRLLSDRFSAERPKGSFSTLEIQRTEQGDSAMYLCASSFPGFWGYTFGSGTRLTVV.

The chain employs TRBV4-2 and TRBJ1-1, with D hard to call. This CDR3 has 14 amino acids. Germline V CDR1 and CDR2: LGHNA, YNFKEQ. V was pared by 0 bases and J by 4 bases, with 9 bases between. CDR3 DNA sequence: TGTGCCAGCAGCCAAGATGGGGTAGGCACTGAAGCTTTCTTT. This codes for CASSQDGVGTEAFF.

The chain is built from TRBV6-1 and TRBJ2-6; possibly TRBD2 for D (7 bases). V lost 8 bases to trimming and J lost 0 bases, with 14 bases between them. This CDR3 region has 16 residues. Germline values: CDR1 MNHNS, CDR2 SASEGT. CDR3 sequence: CASGAGDNSGANVLTF. The CDR3 nucleotides are TGTGCCAGCGGGGCGGGGGACAACTCTGGGGCCAACGTCCTGACTTTC.

The rearrangement uses TRBV28 and TRBJ1-5, with no clear D. This CDR3 region has 14 residues. The germline V gene has CDR1 MDHEN and CDR2 SYDVKM. The V gene lost 0 bases and the J gene lost 2 bases, with 5 bases spanning the gap. The CDR3, as DNA: TGTGCCAGCAGTTTATGGACGGGCAATCAGCCCCAGCATTTT. This codes for CASSLWTGNQPQHF.